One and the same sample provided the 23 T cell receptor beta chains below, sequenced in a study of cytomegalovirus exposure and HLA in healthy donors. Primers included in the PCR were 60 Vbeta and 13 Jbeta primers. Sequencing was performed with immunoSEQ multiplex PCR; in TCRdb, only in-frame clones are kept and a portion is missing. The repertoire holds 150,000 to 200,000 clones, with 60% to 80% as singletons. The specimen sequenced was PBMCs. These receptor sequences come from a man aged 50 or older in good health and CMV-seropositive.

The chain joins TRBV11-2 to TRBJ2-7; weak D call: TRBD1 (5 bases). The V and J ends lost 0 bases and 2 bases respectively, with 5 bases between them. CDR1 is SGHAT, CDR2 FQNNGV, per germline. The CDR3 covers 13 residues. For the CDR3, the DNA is TGTGCCAGCAGCTTAGAGACAGCCTACGAGCAGTACGTC. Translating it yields CASSLETAYEQYV.

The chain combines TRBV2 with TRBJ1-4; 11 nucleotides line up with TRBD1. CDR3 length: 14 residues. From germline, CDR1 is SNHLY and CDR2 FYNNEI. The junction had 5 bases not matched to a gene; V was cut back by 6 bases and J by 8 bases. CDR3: CASSEGTGGEKLFF. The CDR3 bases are TGTGCCAGCAGCGAGGGGACAGGGGGGGAAAAACTGTTTTTT. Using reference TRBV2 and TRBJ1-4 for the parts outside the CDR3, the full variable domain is EPEVTQTPSHQVTQMGQEVILRCVPISNHLYFYWYRQILGQKVEFLVSFYNNEISEKSEIFDDQFSVERPDGSNFTLKIRSTKLEDSAMYFCASSEGTGGEKLFFGSGTQLSVL.

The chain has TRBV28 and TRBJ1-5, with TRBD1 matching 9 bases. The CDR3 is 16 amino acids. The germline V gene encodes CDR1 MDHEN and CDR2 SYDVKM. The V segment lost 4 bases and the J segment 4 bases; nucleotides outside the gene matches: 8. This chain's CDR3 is CASSSYRGLGNQPQHF. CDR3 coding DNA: TGTGCCAGCAGTTCCTACAGGGGGCTCGGGAATCAGCCCCAGCATTTT.

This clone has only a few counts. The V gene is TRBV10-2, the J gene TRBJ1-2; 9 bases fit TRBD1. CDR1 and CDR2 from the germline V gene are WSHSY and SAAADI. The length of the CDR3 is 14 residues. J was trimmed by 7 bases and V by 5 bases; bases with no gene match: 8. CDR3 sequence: CASSSDRGLGGYTF. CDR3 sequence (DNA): TGCGCCAGCAGTTCGGACAGGGGCCTTGGTGGCTACACCTTC.

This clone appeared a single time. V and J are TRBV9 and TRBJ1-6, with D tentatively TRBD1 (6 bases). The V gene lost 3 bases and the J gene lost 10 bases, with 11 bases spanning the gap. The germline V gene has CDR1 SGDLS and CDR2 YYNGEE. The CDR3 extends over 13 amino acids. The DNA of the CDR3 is TGTGCCAGCAGCGCACAGGGCGGATCACCCCTCCACTTT. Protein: CASSAQGGSPLHF.

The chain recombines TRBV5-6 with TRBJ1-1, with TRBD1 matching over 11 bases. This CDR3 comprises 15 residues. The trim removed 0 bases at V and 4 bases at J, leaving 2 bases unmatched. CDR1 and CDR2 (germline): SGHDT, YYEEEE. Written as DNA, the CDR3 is TGTGCCAGCAGCTTGGACGGGACAGGGGGCACTGAAGCTTTCTTT. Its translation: CASSLDGTGGTEAFF. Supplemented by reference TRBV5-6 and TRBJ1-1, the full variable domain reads DAGVTQSPTHLIKTRGQQVTLRCSPKSGHDTVSWYQQALGQGPQFIFQYYEEEERQRGNFPDRFSGHQFPNYSSELNVNALLLGDSALYLCASSLDGTGGTEAFFGQGTRLTVV.

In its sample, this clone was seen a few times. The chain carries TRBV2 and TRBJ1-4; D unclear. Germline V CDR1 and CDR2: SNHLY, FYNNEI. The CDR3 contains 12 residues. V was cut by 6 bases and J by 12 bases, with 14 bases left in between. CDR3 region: CASRNFVSELFF. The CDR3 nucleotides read TGTGCCAGCAGAAACTTCGTGTCCGAACTGTTTTTT.

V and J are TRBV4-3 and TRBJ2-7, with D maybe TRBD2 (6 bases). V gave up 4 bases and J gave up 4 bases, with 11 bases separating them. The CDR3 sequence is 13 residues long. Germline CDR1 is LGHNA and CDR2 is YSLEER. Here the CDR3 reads CASSPYAGYEQYF. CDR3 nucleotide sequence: TGCGCCAGCAGCCCATACGCGGGGTACGAGCAGTACTTC.

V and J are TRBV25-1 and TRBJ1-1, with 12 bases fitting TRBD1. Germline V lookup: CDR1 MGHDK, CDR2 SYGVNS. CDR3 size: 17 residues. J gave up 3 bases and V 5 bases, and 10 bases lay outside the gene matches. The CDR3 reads CASSRRDRGLGYTEAFF. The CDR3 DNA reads TGTGCCAGCAGTCGCCGGGACAGGGGGCTCGGGTACACTGAAGCTTTCTTT.

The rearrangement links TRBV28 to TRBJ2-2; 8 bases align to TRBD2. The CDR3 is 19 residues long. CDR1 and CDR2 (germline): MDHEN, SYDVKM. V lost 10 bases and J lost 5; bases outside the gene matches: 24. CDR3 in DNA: TGTGCCACCCTTAGGGCTAGCGGGCTCCGTATTTCAGGAACCGGGGAGCTGTTTTTT. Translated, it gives CATLRASGLRISGTGELFF.

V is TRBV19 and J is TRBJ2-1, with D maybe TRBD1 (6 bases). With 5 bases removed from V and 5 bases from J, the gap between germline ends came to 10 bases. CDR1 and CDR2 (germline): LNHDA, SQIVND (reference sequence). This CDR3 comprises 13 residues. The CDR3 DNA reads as TGTGCCAGTAGTCCGCAGGGGAACAATGAGCAGTTCTTC. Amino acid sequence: CASSPQGNNEQFF. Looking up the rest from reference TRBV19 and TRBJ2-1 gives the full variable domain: DGGITQSPKYLFRKEGQNVTLSCEQNLNHDAMYWYRQDPGQGLRLIYYSQIVNDFQKGDIAEGYSVSREKKESFPLTVTSAQKNPTAFYLCASSPQGNNEQFFGPGTRLTVL.

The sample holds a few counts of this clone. DNA of the CDR3: TGTGCCAGCAGCTCCCCAGGGTTAACTAATGAAAAACTGTTTTTT. It codes for CASSSPGLTNEKLFF. The chain uses TRBV7-9 and TRBJ1-4; D perhaps matches TRBD1 (5 bases). Germline V gene data show CDR1 as SEHNR and CDR2 as FQNEAQ (reference sequence). V was clipped by 4 bases and J by 1 base, with 10 bases between them. This CDR3 contains 15 residues. The full variable domain, its missing parts supplied by reference TRBV7-9 and TRBJ1-4, is DTGVSQNPRHKITKRGQNVTFRCDPISEHNRLYWYRQTLGQGPEFLTYFQNEAQLEKSRLLSDRFSAERPKGSFSTLEIQRTEQGDSAMYLCASSSPGLTNEKLFFGSGTQLSVL.

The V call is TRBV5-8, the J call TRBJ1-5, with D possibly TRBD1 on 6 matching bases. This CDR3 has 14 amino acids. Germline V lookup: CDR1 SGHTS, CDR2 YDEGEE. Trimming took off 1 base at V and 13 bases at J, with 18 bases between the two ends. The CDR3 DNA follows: TGTGCCAGCAGCTTGAATATCCCTTTTCAGGGGCAGCATTTT. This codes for CASSLNIPFQGQHF.

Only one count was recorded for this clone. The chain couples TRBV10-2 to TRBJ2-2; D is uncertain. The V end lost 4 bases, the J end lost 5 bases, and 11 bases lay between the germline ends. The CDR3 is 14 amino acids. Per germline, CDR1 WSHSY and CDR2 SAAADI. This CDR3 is CASSAEARTGELFF. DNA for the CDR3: TGCGCCAGCAGTGCCGAAGCGAGAACCGGGGAGCTGTTTTTT.

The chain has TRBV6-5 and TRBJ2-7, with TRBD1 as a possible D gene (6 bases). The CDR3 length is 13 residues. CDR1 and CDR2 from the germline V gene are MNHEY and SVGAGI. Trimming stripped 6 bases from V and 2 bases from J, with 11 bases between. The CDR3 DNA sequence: TGTGCCAGCAGGGACAGCTTTGCCTACGAGCAGTACGTC. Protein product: CASRDSFAYEQYV.

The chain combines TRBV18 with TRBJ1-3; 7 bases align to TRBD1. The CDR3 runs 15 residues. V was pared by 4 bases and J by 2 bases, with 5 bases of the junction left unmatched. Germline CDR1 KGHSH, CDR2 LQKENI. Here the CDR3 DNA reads TGTGCCAGCTCACGGGAAGGGGGCCCTGGAAACACCATATATTTT. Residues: CASSREGGPGNTIYF.

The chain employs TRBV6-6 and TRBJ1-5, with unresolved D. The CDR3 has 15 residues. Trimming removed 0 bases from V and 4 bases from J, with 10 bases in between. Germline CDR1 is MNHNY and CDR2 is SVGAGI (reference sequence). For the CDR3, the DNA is TGTGCCAGCAGTTACTCGAACGGGTATAATCAGCCCCAGCATTTT. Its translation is CASSYSNGYNQPQHF.

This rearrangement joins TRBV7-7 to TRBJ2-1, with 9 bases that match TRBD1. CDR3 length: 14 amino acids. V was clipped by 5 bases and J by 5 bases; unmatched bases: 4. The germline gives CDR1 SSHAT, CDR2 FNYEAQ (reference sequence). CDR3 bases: TGTGCCAGCAGCATGTGGACAGGGGACAATGAGCAGTTCTTC. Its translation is CASSMWTGDNEQFF.

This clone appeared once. This CDR3 reads CASSLGWGGTNYGYTF. The DNA of the CDR3 is TGTGCCAGCAGTCTCGGGTGGGGAGGTACTAACTATGGCTACACCTTC. The genes are TRBV28 and TRBJ1-2, with unresolved D. The V end was cut by 5 bases, the J end by 0 bases, with 16 bases between. The CDR3 runs 16 residues. Germline V CDR1 and CDR2: MDHEN, SYDVKM.

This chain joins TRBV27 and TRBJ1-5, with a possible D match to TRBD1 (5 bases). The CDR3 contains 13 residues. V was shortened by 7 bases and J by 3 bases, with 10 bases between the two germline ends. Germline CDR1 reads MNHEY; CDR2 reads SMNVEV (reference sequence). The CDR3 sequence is CASMGGYNQPQHF. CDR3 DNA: TGTGCCAGCATGGGGGGTTACAATCAGCCCCAGCATTTT.

CDR3 loop: CASSQEGRIAGGSGANVLTF. CDR3 DNA sequence: TGCGCCAGCAGCCAAGAAGGTCGTATAGCGGGGGGGTCTGGGGCCAACGTCCTGACTTTC. The chain employs TRBV4-3 and TRBJ2-6, with 11 bases aligning to TRBD2. Losses at the gene ends were 0 bases for V and 1 base for J; bases not matched to a gene: 8. Germline-derived CDR1 and CDR2 are LGHNA and YSLEER. The CDR3 spans 20 residues.

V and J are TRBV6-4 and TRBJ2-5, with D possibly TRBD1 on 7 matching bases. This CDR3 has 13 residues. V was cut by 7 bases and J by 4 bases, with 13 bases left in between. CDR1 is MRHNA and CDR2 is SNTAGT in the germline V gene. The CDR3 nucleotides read TGTGCCAGCACGGCAGGGGGAGGAGAGACCCAGTACTTC. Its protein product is CASTAGGGETQYF.

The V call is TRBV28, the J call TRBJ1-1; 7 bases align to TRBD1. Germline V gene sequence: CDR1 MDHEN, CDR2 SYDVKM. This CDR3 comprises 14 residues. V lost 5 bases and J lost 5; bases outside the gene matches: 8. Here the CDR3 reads CASSRPGGRTEAFF. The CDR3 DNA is TGTGCCAGCAGTCGACCAGGGGGGAGGACTGAAGCTTTCTTT.